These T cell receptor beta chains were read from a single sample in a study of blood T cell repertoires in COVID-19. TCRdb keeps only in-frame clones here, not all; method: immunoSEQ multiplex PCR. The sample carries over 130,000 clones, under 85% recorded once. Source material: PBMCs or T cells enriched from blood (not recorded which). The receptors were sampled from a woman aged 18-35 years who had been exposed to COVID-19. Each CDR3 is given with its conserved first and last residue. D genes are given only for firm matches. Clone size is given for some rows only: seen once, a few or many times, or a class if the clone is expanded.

CDR3 protein: CASSPSGTGKRETQYF; CDR3 DNA: TGTGCCAGCTCACCCTCCGGGACAGGGAAGAGGGAGACCCAGTACTTC; D gene: TRBD1; J gene: TRBJ2-5; V gene: TRBV18; clone size: .
CDR3 protein: CASSTRQGVSNQPQHF; CDR3 DNA: TGTGCCAGTAGTACCAGACAGGGGGTAAGCAATCAGCCCCAGCATTTT; D gene: TRBD1; J gene: TRBJ1-5; V gene: TRBV19; clone size: .
CDR3 protein: CASSSGTGGFNQPQHF; CDR3 DNA: TGTGCCAGCAGTTCGGGGACAGGGGGGTTCAATCAGCCCCAGCATTTT; D gene: TRBD1; J gene: TRBJ1-5; V gene: TRBV6-2/TRBV6-3; clone size: few
CDR3 protein: CASRKEGLYEQYF; CDR3 DNA: TGTGCCAGCAGAAAGGAGGGGCTCTACGAGCAGTACTTC; D gene: .; J gene: TRBJ2-7; V gene: TRBV6-5; clone size: .
CDR3 protein: CASSLVSGIVYEQFF; CDR3 DNA: TGTGCCAGCAGCTTAGTTTCCGGGATTGTCTATGAGCAGTTCTTC; D gene: .; J gene: TRBJ2-1; V gene: TRBV7-9; clone size: .
CDR3 protein: CASSLTGTGGSPLHF; CDR3 DNA: TGTGCCAGCAGTTTAACCGGGACAGGGGGGTCACCCCTCCACTTT; D gene: TRBD1; J gene: TRBJ1-6; V gene: TRBV27; clone size: .
CDR3 protein: CASSQDMGQGIYEQYF; CDR3 DNA: TGCGCCAGCAGCCAAGATATGGGACAGGGGATTTACGAGCAGTACTTC; D gene: TRBD1; J gene: TRBJ2-7; V gene: TRBV4-1; clone size: many
CDR3 protein: CASSRTGKNTGELFF; CDR3 DNA: TGCGCCAGCAGTCGGACAGGGAAAAACACCGGGGAGCTGTTTTTT; D gene: TRBD1; J gene: TRBJ2-2; V gene: TRBV5-1; clone size: many
CDR3 protein: CTSSQDRPKDRVSEKLFF; CDR3 DNA: TGCACCAGCAGCCAAGATCGCCCCAAGGACAGGGTGTCTGAAAAACTGTTTTTT; D gene: .; J gene: TRBJ1-4; V gene: TRBV1; clone size: few
CDR3 protein: CASSEGVGALNYEQYF; CDR3 DNA: TGTGCCAGCAGTGAGGGTGTGGGGGCGCTGAACTACGAGCAGTACTTC; D gene: .; J gene: TRBJ2-7; V gene: TRBV6-1; clone size: .
CDR3 protein: CASSQMGRWAGNTGELFF; CDR3 DNA: TGTGCCAGCAGCCAGATGGGTCGTTGGGCCGGCAACACCGGGGAGCTGTTTTTT; D gene: .; J gene: TRBJ2-2; V gene: TRBV7-9; clone size: once
CDR3 protein: CASSSSTPNNSPLHF; CDR3 DNA: TGTGCCAGCAGCTCGTCAACTCCAAATAATTCACCCCTCCACTTT; D gene: .; J gene: TRBJ1-6; V gene: TRBV7-8; clone size: medium-sized
CDR3 protein: CASSDAQGTYNEQFF; CDR3 DNA: TGCGCCAGCAGTGATGCACAGGGGACTTACAATGAGCAGTTCTTC; D gene: .; J gene: TRBJ2-1; V gene: TRBV10-1; clone size: .
CDR3 protein: CASSYSWGDSNQPQHF; CDR3 DNA: TGTGCCAGCAGTTACTCTTGGGGGGATAGCAATCAGCCCCAGCATTTT; D gene: .; J gene: TRBJ1-5; V gene: TRBV6-5; clone size: .
CDR3 protein: CASSLWDTENSNQPQHF; CDR3 DNA: TGTGCCAGCAGCTTGTGGGACACCGAAAATAGCAATCAGCCCCAGCATTTT; D gene: .; J gene: TRBJ1-5; V gene: TRBV5-6; clone size: .
CDR3 protein: CASSPLAGSYEQYF; CDR3 DNA: TGTGCCAGCTCACCTTTGGCGGGCTCCTACGAGCAGTACTTC; D gene: .; J gene: TRBJ2-7; V gene: TRBV18; clone size: .
CDR3 protein: CASSSGSGSMDEQYF; CDR3 DNA: TGCGCCAGCAGCTCTGGGAGCGGGAGCATGGACGAGCAGTACTTC; D gene: TRBD2; J gene: TRBJ2-7; V gene: TRBV5-1; clone size: .
CDR3 protein: CASSTGDQETQYF; CDR3 DNA: TGTGCCAGCAGTACAGGGGACCAAGAGACCCAGTACTTC; D gene: TRBD1; J gene: TRBJ2-5; V gene: TRBV6-5; clone size: .
CDR3 protein: CASSAETTNEKLFF; CDR3 DNA: TGTGCCAGCAGTGCGGAGACAACTAATGAAAAACTGTTTTTT; D gene: .; J gene: TRBJ1-4; V gene: TRBV25-1; clone size: .
CDR3 protein: CASSTLRGRGDTQYF; CDR3 DNA: TGTGCCAGCAGTACCCTGCGCGGGAGAGGGGATACGCAGTATTTT; D gene: TRBD2; J gene: TRBJ2-3; V gene: TRBV25-1; clone size: once
CDR3 protein: CASTPEGKVGYTF; CDR3 DNA: TGTGCCAGCACCCCGGAGGGAAAGGTTGGCTACACCTTC; D gene: .; J gene: TRBJ1-2; V gene: TRBV5-8; clone size: .
CDR3 protein: CASSLVGTANSPLHF; CDR3 DNA: TGTGCCAGCAGCTTAGTAGGGACTGCTAATTCACCCCTCCACTTT; D gene: .; J gene: TRBJ1-6; V gene: TRBV7-9; clone size: .
CDR3 protein: CASSRTGESNQPQHF; CDR3 DNA: TGTGCCAGCAGCCGGACAGGGGAGAGCAATCAGCCCCAGCATTTT; D gene: TRBD1; J gene: TRBJ1-5; V gene: TRBV6-5; clone size: many
CDR3 protein: CASSLAAASGNEKLFF; CDR3 DNA: TGTGCCAGCAGTTTAGCGGCAGCTAGTGGCAATGAAAAACTGTTTTTT; D gene: .; J gene: TRBJ1-4; V gene: TRBV28; clone size: .
CDR3 protein: CASSLYRTSGYNEQFF; CDR3 DNA: TGTGCCAGCAGTTTATATCGGACTAGCGGGTACAATGAGCAGTTCTTC; D gene: TRBD2; J gene: TRBJ2-1; V gene: TRBV28; clone size: .
CDR3 protein: CASSLGVGRGAEKLFF; CDR3 DNA: TGTGCCAGCAGCTTAGGGGTTGGGAGAGGAGCTGAAAAACTGTTTTTT; D gene: .; J gene: TRBJ1-4; V gene: TRBV11-2; clone size: once
CDR3 protein: CASSLGPDSNGHGYTF; CDR3 DNA: TGTGCCAGCAGCTTAGGCCCCGACAGTAACGGGCATGGCTACACCTTC; D gene: .; J gene: TRBJ1-2; V gene: TRBV11-3; clone size: .
CDR3 protein: CASSQVGSAYTF; CDR3 DNA: TGTGCCAGCAGCCAAGTAGGGAGTGCCTACACCTTC; D gene: .; J gene: TRBJ1-2; V gene: TRBV3-1/TRBV3-2; clone size: .
CDR3 protein: CASSIGGQSYNEQFF; CDR3 DNA: TGTGCCAGTAGTATAGGTGGCCAATCCTACAATGAGCAGTTCTTC; D gene: .; J gene: TRBJ2-1; V gene: TRBV19; clone size: .